This entry lists 10 T cell receptor beta chains sequenced from one sample in a study of early T cells in non-severe SARS-CoV-2 infection. TCRdb fed the 5' RACE reads into MiXCR, producing one record per CDR3 protein. The sample holds some 36,000 distinct CDR3 sequences, around 5.7% seen once. Sequenced input: whole blood. These receptor sequences come from an adult who was a healthcare worker with PCR-confirmed SARS-CoV-2 infection or an uninfected control (not recorded which).

This clonotype occurred many times. J is TRBJ2-7 and V is TRBV7-6; perhaps TRBD2 as D (6 bases). Trimming cost V 1 base and J 0 bases, with 10 bases left between them. Germline V gives CDR1 SGHVS, CDR2 FNYEAQ. The CDR3 is 15 residues long. CDR3 in amino acids: CASSLGEGLSYEQYF. The CDR3 coding sequence is TGTGCCAGCAGCTTAGGCGAGGGACTCTCCTACGAGCAGTACTTC.

This clonotype was recorded many times. This chain uses TRBV12-3 or TRBV12-4 with TRBJ2-3, with a tentative D call TRBD1 (5 bases). V was shortened by 4 bases and J by 3 bases, with 8 bases between the two germline ends. The CDR3 length is 13 residues. DNA of the CDR3: TGTGCCAGCAGTTATCAGGGAACAGATACGCAGTATTTT. Translating gives CASSYQGTDTQYF.

This clonotype was detected ten times or more. The chain couples TRBV5-6 to TRBJ1-2, with a weak D call TRBD1 (6 bases). The CDR3 consists of 14 residues. Germline CDR1 and CDR2: SGHDT and YYEEEE. Deletions cut 4 bases from V and 7 bases from J, with 17 bases between. The CDR3, as DNA: TGTGCCAGCAGCGGGGCCGGGGGCGCTAGTGGCTACACCTTC. It codes for CASSGAGGASGYTF.

This clonotype showed up many times. The chain joins TRBV12-3 or TRBV12-4 to TRBJ1-6, with a tentative D call TRBD1 (5 bases). Trimming stripped 4 bases from V and 6 bases from J, with 10 bases between. The length of the CDR3 is 14 residues. In DNA form, the CDR3 reads TGTGCCAGCAGTTACGGGACCGGTAATTCACCCCTCCACTTT. Translating gives CASSYGTGNSPLHF.

The chain combines TRBV7-9 with TRBJ2-3; D is unresolved. This CDR3 has 13 amino acids. Between the trimmed V and J ends, which lost 4 bases and 1 base, there was a span of 6 bases. Germline CDR1 and CDR2: SEHNR and FQNEAQ (reference sequence). The CDR3 region is CASSSRGTDTQYF. CDR3 nucleotides: TGTGCCAGCAGCTCCCGGGGCACAGATACGCAGTATTTT.

The chain links TRBV7-8 to TRBJ2-3, with D possibly being TRBD2 (5 bases). Germline CDR1 SGHVS, CDR2 FQNEAQ. Trimming shortened V by 2 bases and J by 3 bases, and 12 bases separated the two germline ends. CDR3 size: 15 residues. Written as DNA, the CDR3 is TGTGCCAGCAGCTTACGGCGGGTCGTAACAGATACGCAGTATTTT. Translated, it gives CASSLRRVVTDTQYF.

At least ten counts were recorded for this clonotype. This rearrangement joins TRBV3-1 to TRBJ2-3, with D maybe TRBD1 (6 bases). Trimming stripped 0 bases from V and 1 base from J, with 17 bases between. The CDR3 has 18 residues. Germline CDR1 reads LGHDT; CDR2 reads YNNKEL (reference sequence). The CDR3: CASSQDLTHRVGTDTQYF. The CDR3 DNA follows: TGTGCCAGCAGCCAAGATTTAACTCACAGGGTCGGCACAGATACGCAGTATTTT.

A few counts support this clonotype. The rearrangement links TRBV7-9 to TRBJ2-1, with 11 nucleotides matching TRBD2. Germline CDR1 SEHNR, CDR2 FQNEAQ (reference sequence). The V gene end was trimmed by 10 bases and the J gene end by 6 bases; junction bases not matched to a gene: 5. CDR3 length equals 13 residues. The CDR3 is CATSSGRTNEQFF. For the CDR3, the DNA is TGTGCCACCTCTAGCGGGAGGACCAATGAGCAGTTCTTC.

This clonotype is medium-sized (0.01 to 0.1%) in the sample. The gene calls are TRBV29-1 and TRBJ2-3; 7 bases match TRBD2. This CDR3 contains 14 residues. Germline CDR1 reads SQVTM; CDR2 reads ANQGSEA. The V and J ends lost 7 bases and 2 bases, in that order; junction bases with no gene match: 9. The CDR3 DNA reads TGCAGCGCTTCACGCGGGACTAACACAGATACGCAGTATTTT. Protein product: CSASRGTNTDTQYF.

The sample holds many counts of this clonotype. The chain carries TRBV4-1 and TRBJ2-1; D might be TRBD1 or TRBD2, each matching 5 bases. Trimming took 4 bases from V and 1 from J, leaving 14 bases between them. Germline V gives CDR1 MGHRA, CDR2 YSYEKL. CDR3 length equals 16 residues. The CDR3 sequence is CASSRDASLSYNEQFF. CDR3 coding DNA: TGCGCCAGCAGCCGGGACGCATCCCTTTCCTACAATGAGCAGTTCTTC.